This record looks at one T cell receptor beta chain sequence and its context. Its antigen is currently unknown. This sample was taken from a study of T cells after posttransplantation cyclophosphamide. Profiling relied on immunoSEQ multiplex PCR, and the TCRdb table lists in-frame clones only, not all of them. The data show 66,000 or so clones, roughly 95% seen once. General study results and limits: Blood and skin or GI T cell repertoires showed limited TRB overlap.

Per the germline V gene, CDR1 is LNHDA and CDR2 is SQIVND (reference sequence). V lost 6 bases and J lost 0, with 8 bases in between. The CDR3 loop spans 13 amino acids. The receptor's source is a woman aged 25-40 years in good health and a related stem cell transplant donor. The rearrangement uses TRBV19 and TRBJ1-1, with a possible D match to TRBD1 (5 bases). The source material was PBMCs. The CDR3 spells CASSGTVNTEAFF. Written as DNA, the CDR3 is TGTGCCAGTAGCGGGACGGTGAACACTGAAGCTTTCTTT.